This TCR beta chain is from a study of human T cells and chemical hapten exposure. TCRdb processed the RACE reads anew with MiXCR; each CDR3 protein has one entry. This repertoire shows 300,000 to 450,000 distinct CDR3 sequences, approximately 5% found once; its top ten account for 2.6%. Time point indicated: pre-sensitization, week 0. Stated treatment: therapeutic diphenylcyclopropenone sensitization with weekly scalp DPC. Trimming took off 2 bases at V and 8 bases at J, with 16 bases between the two ends. The CDR3 has 15 amino acids. Per germline, CDR1 MGHRA and CDR2 YSYEKL. V is TRBV4-1 and J is TRBJ2-1; D might be TRBD2 (6 bases). The specimen comprised whole blood, sampled in connection with sensitization to the hapten diphenylcyclopropenone (DPC). This clonotype was obtained from a woman between 50 and 59 years old with alopecia areata. Some clones in this sample may be carry-over from other donors' samples. The CDR3 DNA sequence: TGCGCCAGCAGCCAACAAACATCGACTAGTCATGAGCAGTTCTTC. Residues: CASSQQTSTSHEQFF.